The 14 T cell receptor beta chains below come from one sample, sequenced in a study of blood T cell repertoires in COVID-19. Sequencing used immunoSEQ multiplex PCR; TCRdb keeps in-frame clones, though not all of them. The sample contains around 190,000 clones, around 84% of which appear only once. The sequenced material came from peripheral blood. The receptors come from a woman aged 80 or over with acute or convalescent COVID-19.

This clone appeared a few times. V usage is TRBV19 and J usage is TRBJ1-2; D not resolved. The CDR3 has 12 amino acids. The germline gives CDR1 LNHDA, CDR2 SQIVND (reference sequence). Trimming removed 4 bases at V and 8 bases at J, with 11 bases between. The CDR3 spells CASSTLEWGYTF. CDR3 DNA: TGTGCCAGTAGTACCCTCGAGTGGGGCTACACCTTC.

This chain uses TRBV21-1 with TRBJ1-4; no check of the table's D call, TRBD1, against the DNA was made. TRBV21-1 is described as a pseudogene. CDR3 length: 19 residues. This CDR3 is CASSQKGDSLLFKNEKLFF. As DNA, the CDR3 is TGTGCCAGCAGCCAAAAAGGGGACAGTCTACTATTCAAGAATGAAAAACTGTTTTTT.

This chain links TRBV6-6 with TRBJ2-7, with 8 bases that match TRBD1. V shed 7 bases, J shed 2 bases, and the junction held 13 bases outside the gene matches. The germline gives CDR1 MNHNY, CDR2 SVGAGI (reference sequence). The CDR3 extends over 16 amino acids. The CDR3 spells CASTIIPTGVAYEQYF. CDR3 nucleotide sequence: TGTGCCAGCACTATCATCCCGACAGGGGTTGCCTACGAGCAGTACTTC.

This chain joins TRBV5-1 and TRBJ1-3, with no clear D. Germline V gives CDR1 SGHRS, CDR2 YFSETQ. V was trimmed by 0 bases and J by 0 bases, leaving 10 bases between them. This CDR3 is 16 amino acids long. The CDR3 region is CASSLAGLASGNTIYF. The CDR3 DNA reads as TGCGCCAGCAGCTTGGCGGGGTTAGCCTCTGGAAACACCATATATTTT.

A single count supports this clone. The V call is TRBV19, the J call TRBJ1-4; no clear D. The germline CDR1 and CDR2 sequences are LNHDA and SQIVND (reference sequence). The ends were cut back, 6 bases at V and 3 bases at J, with 20 bases in the middle. The CDR3 is 17 amino acids. CDR3 nucleotide sequence: TGTGCCAGTAGCCCCGGACGGGCTAGCTCCTCTAATGAAAAACTGTTTTTT. This translates into CASSPGRASSSNEKLFF.

The gene calls are TRBV24-1 and TRBJ2-1, with D perhaps matching TRBD2 (5 bases). Germline CDR1 is KGHDR and CDR2 is SFDVKD. Trimming took 0 bases from V and 9 from J, leaving 8 bases between them. This CDR3 has 13 residues. CDR3 coding DNA: TGTGCCACCAGTGATTTGGAGGGATTTGAGCAGTTCTTC. Its translation is CATSDLEGFEQFF.

Comments on this clone: Different DNA sequences within this sample yield the same CDR3. The V gene is TRBV12-3 or TRBV12-4, the J gene TRBJ1-1; D gene unclear. The CDR3 contains 11 residues. V lost 2 bases and J 5 bases, leaving 3 bases between the germline ends. The CDR3 DNA is TGTGCCAGCAGTTTACGTACTGAAGCTTTCTTT. It codes for CASSLRTEAFF.

This chain connects TRBV6-6 to TRBJ1-2; D remains unclear. Germline CDR1 reads MNHNY; CDR2 reads SVGAGI (reference sequence). V was pared by 7 bases and J by 4 bases, with 16 bases between. This CDR3 region has 14 residues. CDR3 DNA: TGTGCCAGCACCAAGATAAGCGTGAGCTATGGCTACACCTTC. It translates to CASTKISVSYGYTF.

This chain links TRBV7-3 with TRBJ2-1, with TRBD1 identical over 11 bases. Per germline, CDR1 SGHTA and CDR2 FQGTGA. CDR3 size: 14 residues. The trim removed 5 bases at V and 6 bases at J, leaving 3 bases unmatched. CDR3 bases: TGTGCCAGCAGCCGGGACAGGGGGAGCAATGAGCAGTTCTTC. It encodes CASSRDRGSNEQFF.

V is TRBV2 and J is TRBJ2-4; a possible D gene is TRBD1 (5 bases). V was trimmed by 3 bases and J by 9 bases, leaving 9 bases between them. Per the germline V gene, CDR1 is SNHLY and CDR2 is FYNNEI. The CDR3 extends over 12 amino acids. This CDR3 is CASSDREGIQYF. The CDR3 coding sequence is TGTGCCAGCAGTGACAGGGAAGGCATTCAGTACTTC.

This chain uses TRBV27 with TRBJ2-7, with 10 bases that match TRBD1. Germline V gene lookup returns CDR1 MNHEY and CDR2 SMNVEV (reference sequence). The V and J ends lost 4 bases and 2 bases, in that order; junction bases with no gene match: 5. The CDR3 runs to 15 residues. CDR3 bases: TGTGCCAGCAGTTCCACCGGGACAGGGGCCTACGAGCAGTACTTC. Its protein is CASSSTGTGAYEQYF.

This chain uses TRBV24-1 with TRBJ2-3, with D maybe TRBD2 (7 bases). The CDR3 spans 19 residues. Trimming removed 4 bases from V and 3 bases from J, with 25 bases in between. Germline CDR1 KGHDR, CDR2 SFDVKD. The CDR3 spells CATSDPPKGGRGWTDTQYF. CDR3 nucleotide sequence: TGTGCCACCAGTGACCCCCCGAAGGGGGGGCGCGGGTGGACAGATACGCAGTATTTT.

The chain links TRBV10-1 to TRBJ2-1; D might be TRBD2 (6 bases). Germline V gene sequence: CDR1 WNHNN, CDR2 SYGVQD (reference sequence). The CDR3 length is 14 residues. V lost 5 bases and J 2 bases, leaving 10 bases between the germline ends. CDR3 sequence reads: CASSFGGTYNEQFF. CDR3 DNA: TGCGCCAGCAGTTTTGGCGGGACCTACAATGAGCAGTTCTTC.

This chain joins TRBV7-2 and TRBJ2-3; D is perhaps TRBD1 (5 bases). CDR3 size: 13 residues. Germline assignment: CDR1 SGHTA and CDR2 FQGNSA. Trimming pared 6 bases from V and 5 bases from J, leaving 12 bases between. CDR3 residues: CASRGLLVDTQYF. The CDR3 coding sequence is TGTGCCAGCAGGGGGCTGTTGGTAGATACGCAGTATTTT.